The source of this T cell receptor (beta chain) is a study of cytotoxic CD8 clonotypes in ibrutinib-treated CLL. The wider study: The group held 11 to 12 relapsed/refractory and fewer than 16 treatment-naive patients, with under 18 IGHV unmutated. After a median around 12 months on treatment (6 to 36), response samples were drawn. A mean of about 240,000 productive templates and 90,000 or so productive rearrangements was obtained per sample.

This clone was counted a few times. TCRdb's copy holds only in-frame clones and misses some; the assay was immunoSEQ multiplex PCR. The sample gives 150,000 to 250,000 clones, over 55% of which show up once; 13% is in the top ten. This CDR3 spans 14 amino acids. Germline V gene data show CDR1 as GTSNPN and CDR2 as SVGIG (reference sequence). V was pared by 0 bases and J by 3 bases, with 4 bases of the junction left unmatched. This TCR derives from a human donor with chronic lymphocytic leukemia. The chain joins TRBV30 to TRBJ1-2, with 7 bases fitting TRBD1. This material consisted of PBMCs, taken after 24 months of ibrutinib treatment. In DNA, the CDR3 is TGTGCCTGGAGTGTCAGACAGGGTTACTATGGCTACACCTTC. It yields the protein CAWSVRQGYYGYTF.